These 8 T cell receptor beta chains were sequenced from one sample in a study of cytomegalovirus exposure and HLA in healthy donors. Method: immunoSEQ multiplex PCR; TCRdb's copy keeps in-frame clones and lacks some. The table lists fewer than 150,000 clones, 88% of them singletons. Sequencing was carried out using PBMCs. These receptors all stem from a woman under 30 in good health and CMV-seropositive.

The chain uses TRBV30 and TRBJ1-4; D gene unclear. Per germline, CDR1 GTSNPN and CDR2 SVGIG (reference sequence). The V and J ends lost 3 bases and 7 bases respectively, with 9 bases between them. The CDR3 has 12 residues. DNA of the CDR3: TGTGCCTGGAGCCTCCGGGGTGAAAAACTGTTTTTT. As protein: CAWSLRGEKLFF.

A few counts support this clone. The CDR3 DNA sequence: TGTGCCAGCTGTTTTACGACAGACTATGGCTACACCTTC. Its protein is CASCFTTDYGYTF. This chain links TRBV2 with TRBJ1-2; TRBD1 might be the D (5 bases). The CDR3 sequence is 13 residues long. The germline gives CDR1 SNHLY, CDR2 FYNNEI. V was shortened by 8 bases and J by 3 bases, with 13 bases between the two germline ends.

The chain has TRBV28 and TRBJ2-3; 7 bases fit TRBD2. Per germline, CDR1 MDHEN and CDR2 SYDVKM. The CDR3 covers 17 residues. Trimming at V came to 7 bases and at J to 1 base, leaving 14 bases not matched to a gene. CDR3 in amino acids: CASTLPGERGRTDTQYF. CDR3 coding DNA: TGTGCCAGCACACTCCCTGGGGAGCGGGGACGCACAGATACGCAGTATTTT.

Concerning this clone: This same CDR3 is encoded by further DNA sequences in the sample. The chain employs TRBV28 and TRBJ2-1; 7 bases align to TRBD1. Unmatched junction bases numbered 4, after V lost 7 bases and J lost 1 base. Germline CDR1 reads MDHEN; CDR2 reads SYDVKM. The CDR3 is 14 amino acids. As DNA, the CDR3 is TGTGCCAGCACCCCAGGGGGATCCTACAATGAGCAGTTCTTC. Protein product: CASTPGGSYNEQFF. The full variable domain, its missing parts supplied by reference TRBV28 and TRBJ2-1, is DVKVTQSSRYLVKRTGEKVFLECVQDMDHENMFWYRQDPGLGLRLIYFSYDVKMKEKGDIPEGYSVSREKKERFSLILESASTNQTSMYLCASTPGGSYNEQFFGPGTRLTVL.

The chain has TRBV27 and TRBJ1-2; no firm D call. The CDR3 totals 13 residues. Looked up from germline, CDR1 is MNHEY and CDR2 is SMNVEV (reference sequence). V dropped 6 bases and J dropped 3 bases, with 11 bases sitting between them. DNA of the CDR3: TGTGCCAGCAGCCCCGACGGGTACTATGGCTACACCTTC. Translating it yields CASSPDGYYGYTF.

The rearrangement links TRBV6-1 to TRBJ1-6; 8 nucleotides line up with TRBD1. This CDR3 is 15 amino acids long. Looked up from germline, CDR1 is MNHNS and CDR2 is SASEGT. The trim removed 6 bases at V and 7 bases at J, leaving 8 bases unmatched. The CDR3 sequence: CASSRTGFENSPLHF. CDR3 nucleotide sequence: TGTGCCAGCAGCCGGACAGGGTTTGAGAATTCACCCCTCCACTTT.

This chain connects TRBV29-1 to TRBJ2-1, with 12 positions matching TRBD1. Germline-derived CDR1 and CDR2 are SQVTM and ANQGSEA. CDR3 length: 13 residues. V gave up 7 bases and J gave up 8 bases; unmatched junction bases: 6. The CDR3 here is CSAGQGALYEQFF. CDR3 nucleotide sequence: TGCAGCGCGGGACAGGGGGCGCTCTATGAGCAGTTCTTC.

The chain joins TRBV5-4 to TRBJ2-7, with a weak D call TRBD2 (5 bases). The V end lost 1 base, the J end lost 4 bases, and 6 bases lay between the germline ends. The CDR3 has 12 amino acids. Germline V gene lookup returns CDR1 SGHNT and CDR2 YYREEE (reference sequence). The DNA for the CDR3 is TGTGCCAGCAGCTTGTCGGGGTACGAGCAGTACTTC. Protein: CASSLSGYEQYF.